A selection of T cell receptor beta chains follows, all from one sample in a study of blood T cells in healthy people across ages. TCRdb itself ran the 5' RACE reads through MiXCR, one entry per CDR3 protein. The repertoire holds about 1.5 million distinct CDR3 sequences, with roughly 43% as singletons. The source material was blood. Every receptor here comes from a woman younger than 35 in good health. The CDR3 runs from the conserved cysteine through the conserved F or W. The D gene is left open where the match is weak. Clone size is stated in some rows and not others, as once, few, many or a class when expanded.

V gene,J gene,clone size,D gene,CDR3 DNA,CDR3 protein
TRBV20-1,TRBJ2-5,-,-,TGCAGTGCTAGAAGGCAAGCGGAAGAGACCCAGTACTTC,CSARRQAEETQYF
TRBV2,TRBJ2-1,-,-,TGTGCCAGCAGTGAATCCAGGGGTCTCTACAATGAGCAGTTCTTC,CASSESRGLYNEQFF
TRBV7-2,TRBJ2-7,-,TRBD2,TGTGCCAGCAGTATAGCGGGAGGGCTCTCCTACGAGCAGTACTTC,CASSIAGGLSYEQYF
TRBV4-1,TRBJ2-7,-,-,TGCGCCAGCAGCCAACAGGCTAGCTCCTACGAGCAGTACTTC,CASSQQASSYEQYF
TRBV27,TRBJ1-2,few,-,TGTGCCAGCAGCCAATCAGGGTTTTCGGGCTATGGCTACACCTTC,CASSQSGFSGYGYTF
TRBV20-1,TRBJ1-4,-,-,TGCAGTGCTAGAGGTCCAGGGGCTGGAGAAAAACTGTTTTTT,CSARGPGAGEKLFF
TRBV3-1,TRBJ1-4,once,-,TGTGCCAGCAGCGAGGACAGTTGGAATGAAAAACTGTTTTTT,CASSEDSWNEKLFF
TRBV4-3,TRBJ1-2,-,-,TGCGCCAGCAGCCAAGACTACGGGGTATGGGGCTACACCTTC,CASSQDYGVWGYTF
TRBV2,TRBJ2-5,-,-,TGTGCCAGCAACGTCGGGAGTCAAGAGACCCAGTACTTC,CASNVGSQETQYF
TRBV6-5,TRBJ2-5,-,TRBD1,TGTGCCAGCAGAGCGGACAGGGGACAAGAGACCCAGTACTTC,CASRADRGQETQYF
TRBV6-2/TRBV6-3,TRBJ1-1,-,-,TGTGCCAGCAGTTACTCCCAGCACACTGAAGCTTTCTTT,CASSYSQHTEAFF
TRBV7-2,TRBJ1-3,-,-,TGTGCCAGCAGCTTACACTCTGGAAACACCATATATTTT,CASSLHSGNTIYF
TRBV7-2,TRBJ2-7,few,TRBD2,TGTGCCAGCAGCTTAGCTCCGACTAGCGGCAGAACGACCTACGAGCAGTACTTC,CASSLAPTSGRTTYEQYF
TRBV27,TRBJ1-2,few,-,TGTGCCAGCAGTTCCCGGGAGACCTTATATGGCTACACCTTC,CASSSRETLYGYTF
TRBV29-1,TRBJ2-2,-,-,TGCAGCGTGAAGAGCGGCACCGGGGAGCTGTTTTTT,CSVKSGTGELFF
TRBV6-1,TRBJ1-2,few,-,TGTGCCAGCAGTCCTGGGGGGCTTGGCTACACCTTC,CASSPGGLGYTF
TRBV12-3/TRBV12-4,TRBJ2-3,few,-,TGTGCCAGCGCCCAGTTCGCCCCTAGCAGCGCAAGCACAGATACGCAGTATTTT,CASAQFAPSSASTDTQYF
TRBV12-3/TRBV12-4,TRBJ2-1,-,-,TGTGCCGGCAGTCCTACCCTGGAGGAGCAGTTCTTC,CAGSPTLEEQFF
TRBV7-2,TRBJ1-1,few,TRBD1,TGTGCCAGCAGCTCGCCGGGACAGGGTGACACTGAAGCTTTCTTT,CASSSPGQGDTEAFF
TRBV7-9,TRBJ2-7,-,TRBD1,TGTGCCAGCAGCCCATCGGGACAGGGCTACAATGAGCAGTACTTC,CASSPSGQGYNEQYF
TRBV7-9,TRBJ2-1,few,TRBD2,TGTGCCAGCAGCTCACCTTTAGCGGGTTCCATACCACCCGCCTACAATGAGCAGTTCTTC,CASSSPLAGSIPPAYNEQFF
TRBV18,TRBJ2-1,-,-,TGTGCCAGCTCACCTGGGAGCCTTCTAGGTGATGAGCAGTTCTTC,CASSPGSLLGDEQFF
TRBV7-9,TRBJ2-7,-,TRBD2,TGTGCCAGCAGCGAGTCACTAGCGGGAAGATACGAGCAGTACTTC,CASSESLAGRYEQYF
TRBV14,TRBJ2-4,few,-,TGTGCCAGCAGCCCGAATGTGGCTCTAGCCAAAAACATTCAGTACTTC,CASSPNVALAKNIQYF
TRBV7-2,TRBJ2-1,few,TRBD1,TGTGCCAGCAGCTCCTACAGGGGAAGGTTGGATGAGCAGTTCTTC,CASSSYRGRLDEQFF
TRBV12-3/TRBV12-4,TRBJ2-5,-,-,TGTGCCAGCAGTCGCGGTCCAGGTCGAGAGACCCAGTACTTC,CASSRGPGRETQYF
TRBV11-2,TRBJ2-1,-,TRBD1,TGTGCCAGCAGCTCTCCGGGACAGGGCGGTGAGCAGTTCTTC,CASSSPGQGGEQFF
TRBV10-3,TRBJ2-1,few,TRBD2,TGTGCCATCAGTGTATTGGCGGGGGGGCTAGAATACAATGAGCAGTTCTTC,CAISVLAGGLEYNEQFF
TRBV7-8,TRBJ2-5,-,TRBD1,TGTGCCAGCAGTTATCACGGGACAGGGTGGGAGACCCAGTACTTC,CASSYHGTGWETQYF
TRBV4-3,TRBJ2-1,-,TRBD2,TGCGCCAGCAGCTTCGAGGTCAGGACTAGTGATGGAGAGACCCAGTTCTTC,CASSFEVRTSDGETQFF
TRBV20-1,TRBJ2-7,-,TRBD1,TGCAGTGCTAGAGATTACACAGGGGGCCACGAGCAGTACTTC,CSARDYTGGHEQYF
TRBV6-2/TRBV6-3,TRBJ2-1,-,TRBD1,TGTGCCAGCAGTGGGGACAGTTTTGGCGATGAGCAGTTCTTC,CASSGDSFGDEQFF